This T cell receptor (beta chain) comes out of a study of blood T cell repertoires in COVID-19. On the study more broadly: Material from acute and convalescent COVID-19 was sourced from the United States, Italy and Spain.

The V gene lost 9 bases and the J gene lost 6 bases, with 15 bases spanning the gap. Germline V gene data show CDR1 as LNHDA and CDR2 as SQIVND (reference sequence). CDR3 length: 13 amino acids. In the original processing: It was from reference gene primer amplification that nucleated cell counts were estimated. Sequenced by immunoSEQ multiplex PCR; TCRdb stores in-frame clones only, minus some. For V, J and clone size, that table is used; D and trimming come from the DNA. The data show a few hundred thousand clones, nearly 90% seen once. Source material: peripheral blood. The TCR was taken from a woman aged 55-70 years with COVID-19, enrolled during active disease. This chain links TRBV19 with TRBJ1-5; D remains unclear. In DNA form, the CDR3 reads TGTGCCAGCCAAAACACAGAGGGTCAGCCCCAGCATTTT. Translated: CASQNTEGQPQHF.